This TCR beta chain was found in a study of Tregs in tolerant kidney transplant recipients. The study's findings and limits: This study did not directly address biological reproducibility.

About this clone: Its antigen is not identified.

Unstimulated Tregs (CD4+CD25+CD127-) and CD4+CD25- non-Tregs were sorted from PBMCs. This table comes from immunoSEQ multiplex PCR, and its TCRdb copy is limited to in-frame clones, with some not included. Of about 240,000 clones detected, approximately 84% appear once; the ten largest clones hold around 0.68%. The sequenced sample was CD4+ T cells from blood. This receptor was taken from a human donor in good health.

The CDR3 spells CASSATRTGGASGRTEAFF. CDR3 bases: TGTGCCAGCAGCGCTACTCGGACAGGGGGCGCATCGGGTCGGACTGAAGCTTTCTTT. The V and J genes are TRBV7-8 and TRBJ1-1; 11 bases fit TRBD1. V shed 5 bases and J 5 bases; nucleotides not matched to a gene: 19. The CDR3 spans 19 residues. Germline loops: CDR1 SGHVS, CDR2 FQNEAQ.